Listed below are T cell receptor beta chains from one sample, sequenced in a study of blood T cell repertoires in COVID-19. Generated by immunoSEQ multiplex PCR, the TCRdb table keeps only in-frame clones and is missing some. Of approximately 100,000 clones in the sample, about 86% were seen once. Sequenced sample: PBMCs or T cells enriched from blood (not recorded which). These receptors were obtained from a woman aged 50 to 65 who had recovered from COVID-19. CDR3s include the opening cysteine and the closing phenylalanine or tryptophan. A D gene is named only where the DNA matches it firmly. Clone size is shown for a subset of rows, as once, few, many or a class of expanded clone.

v_gene	d_gene	abundance	j_gene	CDR3nt	CDR3aa
TRBV29-1	-	-	TRBJ1-4	TGCAGCGTTTGGTCGGGACCCGGGGGAAAACTGTTTTTT	CSVWSGPGGKLFF
TRBV7-9	TRBD1	-	TRBJ2-3	TGTGCCAGCAGCTTAGTACAGGGGGCCACAGATACGCAGTATTTT	CASSLVQGATDTQYF
TRBV3-1/TRBV3-2	TRBD1	once	TRBJ2-1	TGTGCCAGCAGCCAAGCCGGACAGGGCGGGTCCTACAATGAGCAGTTCTTC	CASSQAGQGGSYNEQFF
TRBV25-1	-	-	TRBJ1-5	TGTGCCAGCAGTGACCGAGGGATGGAGCCCCAGCATTTT	CASSDRGMEPQHF
TRBV19	TRBD1	-	TRBJ1-1	TGTGCCAGTGCCGACAGGGGCGGGATGAACACTGAAGCTTTCTTT	CASADRGGMNTEAFF
TRBV24-1	-	-	TRBJ1-1	TGTGCCACCAGTGTCGGGACAGAAGCTTTCTTT	CATSVGTEAFF
TRBV2	-	-	TRBJ2-7	TGTGCCAGCAGCGTCCGACAGTACGAGCAGTACTTC	CASSVRQYEQYF
TRBV5-1	-	-	TRBJ2-5	TGCGCCAGCAGCTCCGACAGGCGAGGGGAGACCCAGTACTTC	CASSSDRRGETQYF
TRBV9	-	once	TRBJ2-2	TGTGCCAGCAGCGTAGGAGACAGGAACACCGGGGAGCTGTTTTTT	CASSVGDRNTGELFF
TRBV3-1/TRBV3-2	-	-	TRBJ2-3	TGTGCCAGCAGCCAGCCAGGAGATACGCAGTATTTT	CASSQPGDTQYF
TRBV5-1	TRBD2	-	TRBJ2-2	TGCGCCAGCAGCTTGGCCCCGGCTAGCGGCACCGGGGAGCTGTTTTTT	CASSLAPASGTGELFF
TRBV30	-	once	TRBJ1-4	TGTGCCTGGAGTGTACGCGAGAAACTGTTTTTT	CAWSVREKLFF
TRBV3-1/TRBV3-2	-	-	TRBJ2-2	TGTGCCAGCAGCCAAGGTATCGCACTTCAGAACACCGGGGAGCTGTTTTTT	CASSQGIALQNTGELFF
TRBV19	TRBD1	-	TRBJ1-4	TGTGCCAGTAGTAGGCGGACAGGGGATGAAAAACTGTTTTTT	CASSRRTGDEKLFF
TRBV5-4	TRBD2	-	TRBJ2-1	TGTGCCAGCAGCTTGGTTGCGGGAGCCTACAATGAGCAGTTCTTC	CASSLVAGAYNEQFF
TRBV4-1	TRBD1	-	TRBJ1-2	TGCGCCAGCAGCCATGTGGGACAGGGATCCCACTCTGGAGGCTACACCTTC	CASSHVGQGSHSGGYTF
TRBV5-1	-	once	TRBJ1-6	TGCGCCAGCAGCCGTGGACGACAGAATAATAATTCACCCCTCCACTTT	CASSRGRQNNNSPLHF
TRBV9	-	-	TRBJ2-5	TGTGCCAGCAGCACGACAGGCTCCCAAGAGACCCAGTACTTC	CASSTTGSQETQYF
TRBV5-8	TRBD1	-	TRBJ1-2	TGTGCCAGCAGTAGGACAGGGCGGTTTTATGGCTACACCTTC	CASSRTGRFYGYTF
TRBV14	-	-	TRBJ2-1	TGTGCCAGCAGCCAAGATTGGGAGCATCCCTACAATGAGCAGTTCTTC	CASSQDWEHPYNEQFF
TRBV28	TRBD1	-	TRBJ2-7	TGTGCCAGCAGAGAACAGGGGGGTCCACTCGAGCAGTACTTC	CASREQGGPLEQYF
TRBV27	-	-	TRBJ2-7	TGTGCCAGCAGTTTAAGGGGGTCCTACGAGCAGTACTTC	CASSLRGSYEQYF
TRBV9	TRBD2	once	TRBJ2-3	TGTGCCAGCAGCGTGACTAGCGGGAGAACAGATACGCAGTATTTT	CASSVTSGRTDTQYF
TRBV10-1	TRBD2	-	TRBJ2-7	TGCGCCAGCAGTGAGGAGACTAGCGGGACCTACGAGCAGTACTTC	CASSEETSGTYEQYF
TRBV7-9	-	few	TRBJ1-3	TGTGCCAGCGTCTCGCAGGCGGGTCCCTCTGGAAACACCATATATTTT	CASVSQAGPSGNTIYF
TRBV6-5	-	once	TRBJ1-1	TGTGCCAGCGGCCCACTGAACACTGAAGCTTTCTTT	CASGPLNTEAFF
TRBV5-4	-	-	TRBJ2-5	TGTGCCAGCAGCTTGGCTCAAGAGACCCAGTACTTC	CASSLAQETQYF
TRBV19	TRBD2	-	TRBJ2-3	TGTGCCAGTATGGATAGCGGGAGGGCCTGGTCAGATACGCAGTATTTT	CASMDSGRAWSDTQYF
TRBV30	TRBD2	-	TRBJ2-7	TGTGCCTGGAGTTGGGACCGACTAGCGGGGTCCAGGCGCGAGCAGTACTTC	CAWSWDRLAGSRREQYF